This TCR beta chain comes out of a study of cytomegalovirus exposure and HLA in healthy donors. Both 60 Vbeta primers and 13 Jbeta primers went into the PCR. The table came from immunoSEQ multiplex PCR; TCRdb's copy has only in-frame clones and leaves some out. This table holds approximately 100,000 clones, approximately 80% found once. General study results and limits: A prior analysis recorded that most TCR beta V segments were productive about 87% or about 30% of the time.

This clone was seen once. Its target is not known. V lost 5 bases and J lost 0, with 11 bases in between. Germline V CDR1 and CDR2: SGHVS, FQNEAQ. The CDR3 loop spans 15 amino acids. The V call is TRBV7-8, the J call TRBJ2-1, with a possible D match to TRBD1 (5 bases). The sequence was obtained from a woman younger than 30 in good health and CMV-seropositive. Sequencing was carried out using PBMCs. CDR3 region: CASSPTASSYNEQFF. DNA for the CDR3: TGTGCCAGCAGCCCGACAGCCAGCTCCTACAATGAGCAGTTCTTC.